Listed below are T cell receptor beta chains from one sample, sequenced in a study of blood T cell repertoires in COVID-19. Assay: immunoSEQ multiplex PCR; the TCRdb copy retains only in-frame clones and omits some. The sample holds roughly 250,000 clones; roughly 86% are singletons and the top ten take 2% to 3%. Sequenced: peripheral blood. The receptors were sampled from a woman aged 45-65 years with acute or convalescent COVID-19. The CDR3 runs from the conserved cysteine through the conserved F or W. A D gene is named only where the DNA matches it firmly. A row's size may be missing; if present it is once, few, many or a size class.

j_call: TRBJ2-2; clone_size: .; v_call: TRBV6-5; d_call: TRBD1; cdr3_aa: CASTRGPNTGELFF; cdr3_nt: TGTGCCAGCACGAGGGGGCCGAACACCGGGGAGCTGTTTTTT
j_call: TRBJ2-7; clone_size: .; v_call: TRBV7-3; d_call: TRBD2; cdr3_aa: CASSLGPGRVLEQYF; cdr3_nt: TGTGCCAGCAGCTTGGGTCCCGGGAGGGTTCTTGAGCAGTACTTC
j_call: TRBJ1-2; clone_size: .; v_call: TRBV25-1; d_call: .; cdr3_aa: CASSVLESGRGYTF; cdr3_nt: TGTGCCAGCAGTGTACTCGAGTCAGGGCGCGGCTACACCTTC
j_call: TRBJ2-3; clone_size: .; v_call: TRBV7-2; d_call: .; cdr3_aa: CASSSVPDTQYF; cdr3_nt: TGTGCCAGCAGCTCGGTCCCAGATACGCAGTATTTT
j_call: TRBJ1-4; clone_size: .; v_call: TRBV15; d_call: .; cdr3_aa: CATSGRDGPNEKLFF; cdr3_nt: TGTGCCACCAGCGGGCGGGACGGTCCTAATGAAAAACTGTTTTTT
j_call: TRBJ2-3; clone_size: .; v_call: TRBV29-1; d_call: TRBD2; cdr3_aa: CSVHGASGPTDTQYF; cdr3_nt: TGCAGCGTACATGGGGCTAGCGGACCCACAGATACGCAGTATTTT
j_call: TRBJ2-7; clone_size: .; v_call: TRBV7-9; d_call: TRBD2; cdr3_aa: CASNPPAGLGGEQYF; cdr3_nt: TGTGCCAGCAACCCACCAGCGGGACTTGGCGGGGAGCAGTACTTC
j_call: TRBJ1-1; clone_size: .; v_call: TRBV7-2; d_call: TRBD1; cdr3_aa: CASSVTGGGTEAFF; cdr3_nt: TGTGCCAGCAGCGTAACAGGGGGTGGCACTGAAGCTTTCTTT
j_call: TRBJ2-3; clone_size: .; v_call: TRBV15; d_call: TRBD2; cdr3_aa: CATSRGTSGTTDTQYF; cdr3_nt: TGTGCCACCAGCAGGGGGACTAGCGGGACGACAGATACGCAGTATTTT
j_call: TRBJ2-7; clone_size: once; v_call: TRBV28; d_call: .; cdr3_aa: CATISGITYEQYF; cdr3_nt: TGTGCCACCATTAGCGGAATAACCTACGAGCAGTACTTC
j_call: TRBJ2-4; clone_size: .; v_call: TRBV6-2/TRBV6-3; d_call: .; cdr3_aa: CASSSSGRRSNERNIQYF; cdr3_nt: TGTGCCAGCAGTTCTTCTGGGCGTCGTTCCAACGAACGGAACATTCAGTACTTC
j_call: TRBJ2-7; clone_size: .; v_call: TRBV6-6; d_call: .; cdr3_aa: CASSTTLRSYEQYF; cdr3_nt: TGTGCCAGCAGTACCACTCTACGGTCCTACGAGCAGTACTTC
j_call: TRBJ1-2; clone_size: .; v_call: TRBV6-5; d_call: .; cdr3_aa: CASIGSALTGGYTF; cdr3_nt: TGTGCCAGCATAGGCTCGGCACTAACGGGAGGCTACACCTTC
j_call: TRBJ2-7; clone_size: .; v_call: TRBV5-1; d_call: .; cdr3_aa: CASSSVYYEQYF; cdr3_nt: TGCGCCAGCAGCTCCGTCTACTACGAGCAGTACTTC
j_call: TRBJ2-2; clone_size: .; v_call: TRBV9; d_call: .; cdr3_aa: CASSVVGGSSGELFF; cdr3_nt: TGTGCCAGCAGCGTAGTGGGCGGGTCATCCGGGGAGCTGTTTTTT
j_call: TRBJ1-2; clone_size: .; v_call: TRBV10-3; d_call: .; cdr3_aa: CAISDPVRGTTSNYGYTF; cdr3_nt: TGTGCCATCAGTGACCCCGTAAGGGGGACTACCTCTAACTATGGCTACACCTTC
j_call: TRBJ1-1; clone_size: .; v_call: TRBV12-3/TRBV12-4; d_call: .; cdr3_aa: CATGGNTEAFF; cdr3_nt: TGTGCCACCGGGGGGAACACTGAAGCTTTCTTT
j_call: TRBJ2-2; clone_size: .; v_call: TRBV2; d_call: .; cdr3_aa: CASSERLASNTGELFF; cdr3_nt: TGTGCCAGCAGTGAACGCCTAGCGTCGAACACCGGGGAGCTGTTTTTT
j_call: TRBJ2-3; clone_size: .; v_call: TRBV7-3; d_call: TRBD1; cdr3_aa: CASSLTGGYNTDTQYF; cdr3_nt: TGTGCCAGCAGCTTAACAGGGGGCTATAACACAGATACGCAGTATTTT
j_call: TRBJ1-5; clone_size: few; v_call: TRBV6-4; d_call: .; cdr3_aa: CASSDSSGQIVSNQPQHF; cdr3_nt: TGTGCCAGCAGTGACTCGTCGGGACAAATAGTGAGCAATCAGCCCCAGCATTTT
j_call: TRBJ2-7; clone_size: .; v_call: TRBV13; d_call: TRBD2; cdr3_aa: CASSPGLADSYEQYF; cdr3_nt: TGTGCCAGCAGCCCCGGCCTAGCGGACTCCTACGAGCAGTACTTC
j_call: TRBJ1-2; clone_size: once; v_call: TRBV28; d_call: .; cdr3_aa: CASSLSPGQEGYTF; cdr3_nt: TGTGCCAGCAGTTTAAGCCCAGGGCAGGAGGGCTACACCTTC
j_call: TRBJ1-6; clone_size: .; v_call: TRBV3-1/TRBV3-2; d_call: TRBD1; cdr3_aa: CASHETGAGNSPLHF; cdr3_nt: TGTGCCAGCCACGAAACAGGGGCAGGGAATTCACCCCTCCACTTT
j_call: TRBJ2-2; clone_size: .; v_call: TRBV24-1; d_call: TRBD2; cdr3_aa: CATSDLLARNTGELFF; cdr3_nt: TGTGCCACCAGTGACTTACTAGCGCGCAACACCGGGGAGCTGTTTTTT
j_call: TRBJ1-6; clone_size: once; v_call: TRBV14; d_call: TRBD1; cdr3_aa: CASSFPDRPRNSPLHF; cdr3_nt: TGTGCCAGCAGCTTCCCGGACAGGCCCCGTAATTCACCCCTCCACTTT
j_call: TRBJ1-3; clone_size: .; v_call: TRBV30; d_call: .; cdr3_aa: CAWSILWWRIGGNTIYF; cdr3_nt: TGTGCCTGGAGTATCTTATGGTGGAGGATCGGCGGAAACACCATATATTTT
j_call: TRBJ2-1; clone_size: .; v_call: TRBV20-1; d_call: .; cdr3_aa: CSVLAFPEQFF; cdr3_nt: TGCAGTGTATTAGCGTTCCCTGAGCAGTTCTTC
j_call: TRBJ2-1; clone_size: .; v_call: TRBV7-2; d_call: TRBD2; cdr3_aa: CASSLLGGRALNEQFF; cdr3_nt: TGTGCCAGCAGCTTATTAGGCGGGAGGGCCCTCAATGAGCAGTTCTTC